This section outlines one T cell receptor (beta chain) sequence together with its context. Its cognate antigen is unknown. The sample is drawn from a study of read filtering for tumor transcriptome and immune sequencing. Study findings and constraints: Sorted CD138-negative bone marrow cells were not purified T cells.

Every patient had bone marrow sampled while the disease was active. Germline V gene sequence: CDR1 DFQATT, CDR2 SNEGSKA (reference sequence). The CDR3 runs to 14 residues. The V end was cut by 5 bases, the J end by 6 bases, with 17 bases between. From 300 to 450 ng of RNA, a library with molecular barcoded alpha/delta and beta/gamma adaptors was made. TCRdb used MiXCR to reprocess the reads, holding one entry per CDR3 protein. The profile shows about 22,000 distinct CDR3 sequences, approximately 15% of them singletons. The chain has TRBV20-1 and TRBJ2-1; D unresolved. Input material: a population of CD138-negative cells sorted from bone marrow. This TCR was sampled from a donor at least 40 years old with multiple myeloma. As DNA, the CDR3 is TGCAGTGCTGAATTAATGAGGAAAGGCAATGAGCAGTTCTTC. Translating it yields CSAELMRKGNEQFF.